The entry below describes one T cell receptor (beta chain). The data are from a study of T cell changes during pregnancy in multiple sclerosis. TCRdb keeps only in-frame clones here, not all; method: immunoSEQ multiplex PCR. The profile shows around 96,000 clones, 94% of them singletons. The V gene lost 4 bases and the J gene lost 5 bases, with 12 bases spanning the gap. Germline loops: CDR1 SGHNT, CDR2 YYREEE (reference sequence). The length of the CDR3 is 13 residues. The sequencing used peripheral blood, collected after pregnancy. The chain employs TRBV5-4 and TRBJ2-5; D is perhaps TRBD1 (5 bases). The TCR sequence derives from a female donor in good health, enrolled as a control in a pregnancy study. CDR3 bases: TGTGCCAGCAGCAAGGGGAACGAGGAGACCCAGTACTTC. Translating gives CASSKGNEETQYF.